The following is a T cell receptor beta chain sequence with its context. This sample also contains other DNA sequences that code for the same CDR3. Assay: immunoSEQ multiplex PCR; the TCRdb copy retains only in-frame clones and omits some. Among 14,000 to 15,000 clones, 70% to 80% were seen once, and the ten largest hold approximately 15%. This sample is drawn from a study of T cells after somatic rescue of genetic block. This CDR3 comprises 15 residues. V lost 0 bases, J lost 0 bases, and 1 base stayed unmatched. Germline values: CDR1 SGHNT, CDR2 YYREEE (reference sequence). The sequenced sample consisted of peripheral blood mononuclear cells (PBMCs). The chain employs TRBV5-4 and TRBJ2-3; TRBD2 agrees at 7 bases. The sequence was collected from a boy aged 5-17 years. The CDR3 DNA follows: TGTGCCAGCAGCTTGGCCGGGGGGAGCACAGATACGCAGTATTTT. This gives the protein CASSLAGGSTDTQYF.